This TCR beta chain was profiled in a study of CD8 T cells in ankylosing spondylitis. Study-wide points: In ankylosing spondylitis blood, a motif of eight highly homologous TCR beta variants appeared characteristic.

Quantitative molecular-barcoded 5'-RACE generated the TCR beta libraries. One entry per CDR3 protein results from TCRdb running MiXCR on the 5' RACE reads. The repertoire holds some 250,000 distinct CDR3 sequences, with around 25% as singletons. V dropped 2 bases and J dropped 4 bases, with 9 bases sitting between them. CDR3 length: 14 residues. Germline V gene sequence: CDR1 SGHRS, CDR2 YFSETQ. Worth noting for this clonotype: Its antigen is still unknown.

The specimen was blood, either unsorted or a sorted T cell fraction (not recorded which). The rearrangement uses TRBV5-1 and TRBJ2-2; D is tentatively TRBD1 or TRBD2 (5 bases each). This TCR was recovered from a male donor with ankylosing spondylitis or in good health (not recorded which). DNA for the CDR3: TGCGCCAGCAGCTTAATGGGGACCACCGGGGAGCTGTTTTTT. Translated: CASSLMGTTGELFF.